This T cell receptor beta chain is drawn from a study of T-cell memory formation after mild COVID-19. General study findings and limits: Whereas later expanders leaned CD4+, clones contracting day 15 to 85 showed a balanced CD4/CD8 makeup. In second-wave clones peaking day 37, SARS-CoV-2 specificity remained unconfirmed. The study found contracting CD4+ clones mainly in CM and EM and contracting CD8+ clones in EMRA. The pre-infection memory compartment contained some responding clones, suggesting cross-reactive memory joined.

As for this clonotype: Its antigen remains unknown.

TCRdb called the 5' RACE reads again in MiXCR, with one record for every CDR3 protein. The sample lists approximately 250,000 distinct CDR3 sequences, 15% to 20% occurring once. The receptor's source is a man between 18 and 35 years old who had mild COVID-19 (a few samples of this study predate the infection). Cell type and time point are not known. Input material: PBMCs or a T cell subset sorted from them (not recorded which).

The CDR3 loop reads CASSVGWGEQFF. The DNA for the CDR3 is TGTGCCAGCAGCGTTGGTTGGGGGGAGCAGTTCTTC. The rearrangement joins TRBV9 to TRBJ2-1; D is tentatively TRBD1 or TRBD2 (5 bases each). The germline V gene has CDR1 SGDLS and CDR2 YYNGEE. The CDR3 covers 12 residues. Trimming shortened V by 2 bases and J by 10 bases, and 10 bases separated the two germline ends.